One sample yielded the 6 T cell receptor beta chains listed below, sequenced in a study of T-cell memory formation after mild COVID-19. TCRdb processed the 5' RACE reads anew with MiXCR; each CDR3 protein has one entry. The repertoire has 400,000 or so distinct CDR3 sequences, about 19% of them found once; the top ten carry 8.4%. Material: PBMCs or a T cell subset sorted from them (not recorded which). The source is an adult woman who had mild COVID-19 (a few samples of this study predate the infection). Cell type and time point are not known.

V gene TRBV15 combines with J gene TRBJ2-7; D is undetermined. This CDR3 region has 13 residues. Trimming shortened V by 5 bases and J by 8 bases, and 16 bases separated the two germline ends. Germline values: CDR1 LNHNV, CDR2 YYDKDF (reference sequence). CDR3 amino acids: CATSPGRPEQQYF. The CDR3 nucleotides are TGTGCCACCAGCCCGGGCCGTCCAGAACAGCAGTACTTC.

The rearrangement joins TRBV7-2 to TRBJ2-7; TRBD2 aligns across 7 bases. Germline assignment: CDR1 SGHTA and CDR2 FQGNSA. V was clipped by 0 bases and J by 6 bases; unmatched bases: 5. The CDR3 is 14 amino acids. The CDR3 spells CASSLALGGTEQYF. In nucleotides, the CDR3 is TGTGCCAGCAGCTTAGCCTTGGGGGGGACCGAGCAGTACTTC.

The CDR3 region is CASSQGDFPPVTDTQYF. CDR3 DNA sequence: TGTGCCAGCAGCCAAGGAGACTTCCCACCGGTCACAGATACGCAGTATTTT. The chain joins TRBV3-1 to TRBJ2-3, with D uncertain. Trimming removed 1 base at V and 2 bases at J, with 16 bases between. In germline, CDR1 is LGHDT, CDR2 YNNKEL (reference sequence). This CDR3 contains 17 residues.

This clonotype was observed a few times. The chain employs TRBV6-2 or TRBV6-3 and TRBJ2-1; 8 bases fit TRBD1. Looked up from germline, CDR1 is MNHEY and CDR2 is SVGEGT. The ends lost 6 bases at V and 5 bases at J; junction bases unmatched: 9. The CDR3 is 15 residues long. The CDR3 is CASRYQGAGDNEQFF. The CDR3 DNA reads TGTGCCAGCAGGTATCAGGGGGCAGGGGACAATGAGCAGTTCTTC.

The chain recombines TRBV24-1 with TRBJ2-5, with D tentatively TRBD1 (5 bases). The V end was cut by 7 bases, the J end by 5 bases, with 16 bases between. CDR1 is KGHDR and CDR2 is SFDVKD in the germline V gene. This CDR3 spans 14 amino acids. The CDR3 spells CATRSRDPYETQYF. The CDR3 DNA reads TGTGCCACCAGGAGCAGGGATCCCTACGAGACCCAGTACTTC.

The V call is TRBV14, the J call TRBJ2-1; 9 nucleotides line up with TRBD2. V dropped 2 bases and J dropped 4; count of bases not matched to a gene: 3. The CDR3 consists of 15 residues. Germline values: CDR1 SGHDN, CDR2 FVKESK. The CDR3 coding sequence is TGTGCCAGCAGCCAACTAGCGGGGTCATACAATGAGCAGTTCTTC. Translating it yields CASSQLAGSYNEQFF.